Sequencing of this T cell receptor beta chain was carried out in a study of Tregs in tolerant kidney transplant recipients. Unstimulated regulatory T cells (CD4+CD25+CD127-), CD4+CD25- non-regulatory cells, CD4 and CD8 cells were FACS-sorted from thawed PBMCs. Points on this clone: The sample carries other DNA sequences with the same CDR3.

Profiling relied on immunoSEQ multiplex PCR, and the TCRdb table lists in-frame clones only, not all of them. In the table there are roughly 250,000 clones, 84% of which are singletons. The CDR3 extends over 14 amino acids. Between the trimmed V and J ends, which lost 4 bases and 1 base, there was a span of 10 bases. Per the germline V gene, CDR1 is SNHLY and CDR2 is FYNNEI. The chain uses TRBV2 and TRBJ2-5; D unresolved. The TCR comes from a human donor in good health. The specimen sequenced was CD4+ T cells from blood. The CDR3 DNA reads as TGTGCCAGCAGTGTGCGGCAAATCCAAGAGACCCAGTACTTC. Encoded protein: CASSVRQIQETQYF.